The next 27 T cell receptor beta chains were all read from a single sample in a study of Graves' ophthalmopathy and Graves' hyperthyroidism. TCR beta CDR3 regions were amplified from RNA transcripts. An initial RT-PCR round employing HTBI primers preceded a second-round multiplex PCR. TCRdb ran MiXCR on the multiplex PCR reads and lists one entry per CDR3 protein. The sample includes about 600,000 distinct CDR3 sequences, about 35% of them seen just once. The material sequenced was peripheral blood or thyroid tissue (not recorded which). The receptors were sampled from an adult man with Graves' hyperthyroidism.

About this clonotype: A much more abundant neighbour one base away suggests this may be a read error. The CDR3 does not end in the conserved phenylalanine or tryptophan, so this is likely a read error. V usage is TRBV29-1 and J usage is TRBJ2-7, with D unresolved. This CDR3 has 13 amino acids. Germline V gene data show CDR1 as SQVTM and CDR2 as ANQGSEA. The V and J ends lost 3 bases and 0 bases respectively, with 9 bases between them. CDR3 nucleotides: TGCAGCGTTGAGCAAGCGAACTCCTACGAGCAGTACCTC. Translating gives CSVEQANSYEQYL.

This clonotype appeared many times. This chain uses TRBV24-1 with TRBJ2-5, with a tentative D call TRBD1 (6 bases). CDR3 length equals 13 residues. Deletions cut 7 bases from V and 2 bases from J, with 10 bases between. The germline CDR1 and CDR2 sequences are KGHDR and SFDVKD. The CDR3 nucleotides read TGTGCCACCAGCAGGGGCCTTCAAGAGACCCAGTACTTC. Translation gives CATSRGLQETQYF.

This clonotype was counted at least ten times. The chain carries TRBV7-9 and TRBJ2-7; 8 bases are a match to TRBD1. Germline V lookup: CDR1 SEHNR, CDR2 FQNEAQ (reference sequence). The CDR3 length is 13 residues. With 5 bases clipped from V and 3 bases from J, the junction kept 3 bases outside the gene matches. The CDR3 bases are TGTGCCAGCAGCGCAACAGGGGGCTACGAGCAGTACTTC. Its protein is CASSATGGYEQYF.

A single count supports this clonotype. The chain couples TRBV2 to TRBJ1-5; 8 bases map to TRBD1. The CDR3 is 12 amino acids. The germline V gene encodes CDR1 SNHLY and CDR2 FYNNEI. The trim removed 8 bases at V and 8 bases at J, leaving 5 bases unmatched. The CDR3, as DNA: TGTGCCAGCCCCTCGACAGGGGAGCCCCAGCATTTT. It translates to CASPSTGEPQHF.

CDR3 nucleotides: TGTGCCAGCAGCTTAGGGGGGGAGAGGAAAGCTTTCTTT. Amino acids: CASSLGGERKAFF. This chain links TRBV7-9 with TRBJ1-1; tentatively, D is TRBD1 (5 bases). CDR1 is SEHNR, CDR2 FQNEAQ, per germline (reference sequence). The CDR3 is 13 amino acids. V was cut by 1 base and J by 9 bases, with 12 bases left in between.

In this sample, this clonotype turned up a few times. The J gene is TRBJ1-2, the V gene TRBV9; 10 bases line up with TRBD1. The CDR3 consists of 14 residues. CDR1 is SGDLS, CDR2 YYNGEE, per germline. V lost 7 bases, J lost 7 bases, and 10 bases stayed unmatched. CDR3 nucleotide sequence: TGTGCCAGCTCACCGCAACGACAGGGGGCTGGCTACACCTTC. Translated: CASSPQRQGAGYTF.

This clonotype came up many times. V gene TRBV12-5 combines with J gene TRBJ2-5; 11 nucleotides agree with TRBD2. CDR3 size: 16 residues. Germline V lookup: CDR1 LGHNT, CDR2 FRNRAP. Trimming at V came to 0 bases and at J to 6 bases, leaving 6 bases not matched to a gene. The DNA of the CDR3 is TGTGCTAGTGGTTTGGTAACTAGCGGGAGATCTAAGACCCAGTACTTC. Encoded protein: CASGLVTSGRSKTQYF.

This clonotype was seen repeatedly, ten times or more. The genes are TRBV5-1 and TRBJ2-7; D is tentatively TRBD1 or TRBD2 (6 bases each). The ends were cut back, 1 base at V and 6 bases at J, with 14 bases in the middle. From germline, CDR1 is SGHRS and CDR2 YFSETQ. The CDR3 length is 14 residues. This CDR3 reads CASSLFRPGAEQYF. CDR3 DNA sequence: TGCGCCAGCAGCTTGTTTCGGCCGGGGGCCGAGCAGTACTTC.

This clonotype has at least ten counts. The chain couples TRBV6-6 to TRBJ2-7, with 7 bases fitting TRBD1. The CDR3 is made up of 14 amino acids. Looked up from germline, CDR1 is MNHNY and CDR2 is SVGAGI (reference sequence). The J segment lost 3 bases and the V segment lost 7 bases, leaving 9 bases of the junction unmatched. The CDR3 bases are TGTGCCAGCAACTACGGGACAGCTAACTACGAGCAGTACTTC. Its protein is CASNYGTANYEQYF.

This rearrangement joins TRBV3-1 to TRBJ2-7; 7 bases fit TRBD1. This CDR3 contains 14 residues. J lost 5 bases, V lost 1 base, and 5 bases had no gene match. Per germline, CDR1 LGHDT and CDR2 YNNKEL (reference sequence). The CDR3, as DNA: TGTGCCAGCAGCCAAGGGGCAGGGGGAAACGAGCAGTACTTC. It yields the protein CASSQGAGGNEQYF.

A remark on this clonotype: Compared with germline, one end of the junction differs, possibly owing to a read error. V is TRBV7-9 and J is TRBJ2-7; tentative D call: TRBD2 (6 bases). Germline values: CDR1 SEHNR, CDR2 FQNEAQ (reference sequence). There are 14 residues in the CDR3. Here the CDR3 DNA reads TGCGCCAGCAGCCATCCCGGGGGTATGTACGAGCAGTACTTC. This sequence encodes CASSHPGGMYEQYF.

This chain uses TRBV29-1 with TRBJ1-1; possibly TRBD1 for D (6 bases). V gave up 6 bases and J gave up 11 bases, with 16 bases separating them. The germline V gene has CDR1 SQVTM and CDR2 ANQGSEA. The CDR3 totals 11 residues. Written as DNA, the CDR3 is TGCAGCGTCTACGGGGGGCAGGGGGCTTTCTTT. Translated, it gives CSVYGGQGAFF.

The rearrangement joins TRBV6-6 to TRBJ2-1; 7 bases line up with TRBD1. The CDR3 length is 14 residues. The ends lost 3 bases at V and 7 bases at J; junction bases unmatched: 6. Per the germline V gene, CDR1 is MNHNY and CDR2 is SVGAGI (reference sequence). DNA for the CDR3: TGTGCCAGCAGTTATGACAGGGCAGGGAATGAGCAGTTCTTC. Protein sequence: CASSYDRAGNEQFF.

The CDR3 nucleotides are TGTGCCATCAGTGAGGGAGACCCAGGGCAGTTCTTC. It codes for CAISEGDPGQFF. J is TRBJ2-1 and V is TRBV10-3; D not resolved. The germline V gene encodes CDR1 ENHRY and CDR2 SYGVKD. CDR3 length: 12 residues. Trimming left V 2 bases short and J 12 bases short, with 11 bases between.

This clonotype came up many times. This rearrangement joins TRBV6-5 to TRBJ1-4, with 7 positions matching TRBD1. Germline lookup yields CDR1 MNHEY and CDR2 SVGAGI. J lost 5 bases, V lost 6 bases, and 3 bases had no gene match. The CDR3 totals 13 residues. The CDR3 region has the DNA TGTGCCAGCAGAGGGACAGAAAATGAAAAACTGTTTTTT. This translates into CASRGTENEKLFF.

This clonotype came up many times. The chain carries TRBV14 and TRBJ1-5, with D unresolved. CDR1 is SGHDN, CDR2 FVKESK, per germline. This CDR3 is built from 13 residues. Between the trimmed V and J ends, which lost 2 bases and 9 bases, there was a span of 11 bases. DNA of the CDR3: TGTGCCAGCAGCCAAACGGTGTCAGGGCCCCAGCATTTT. This codes for CASSQTVSGPQHF. Using reference TRBV14 and TRBJ1-5 for the parts outside the CDR3, the full variable domain is EAGVTQFPSHSVIEKGQTVTLRCDPISGHDNLYWYRRVMGKEIKFLLHFVKESKQDESGMPNNRFLAERTGGTYSTLKVQPAELEDSGVYFCASSQTVSGPQHFGDGTRLSIL.

This clonotype came up many times. This sequence joins TRBV28 and TRBJ1-1; D is unresolved. There are 13 residues in the CDR3. Trimming took 5 bases from V and 1 from J, leaving 8 bases between them. Per the germline V gene, CDR1 is MDHEN and CDR2 is SYDVKM. CDR3 loop: CASSKDANTEAFF. CDR3 bases: TGTGCCAGCAGTAAGGACGCGAACACTGAAGCTTTCTTT. Supplemented by reference TRBV28 and TRBJ1-1, the full variable domain reads DVKVTQSSRYLVKRTGEKVFLECVQDMDHENMFWYRQDPGLGLRLIYFSYDVKMKEKGDIPEGYSVSREKKERFSLILESASTNQTSMYLCASSKDANTEAFFGQGTRLTVV.

To note about this clonotype: This sequence may be a read error, since a much larger clone differs from it by one base. The rearrangement joins TRBV6-1 to TRBJ1-5, with TRBD1 matching 7 bases. The CDR3 extends over 15 amino acids. Germline assignment: CDR1 MNHNS and CDR2 SASEGT. This CDR3 is CASSYRGDSDQPQHF. The CDR3 nucleotides are TGTGCCAGCAGTTACAGGGGAGATAGCGATCAGCCCCAGCATTTT.

A single count supports this clonotype. This sequence joins TRBV7-9 and TRBJ2-2; 7 bases map to TRBD1. V shed 5 bases and J 5 bases; nucleotides not matched to a gene: 8. Per the germline V gene, CDR1 is SEHNR and CDR2 is FQNEAQ (reference sequence). This CDR3 contains 15 residues. For the CDR3, the DNA is TGTGCCAGCAGCCTAAGATCAGGGGGAACCGGGGAGCTGTTTTTT. Protein product: CASSLRSGGTGELFF.

In its sample, this clonotype was seen many times. The chain links TRBV2 to TRBJ1-4; D is possibly TRBD1 (5 bases). V lost 6 bases to trimming and J lost 8 bases, with 13 bases between them. Germline CDR1 SNHLY, CDR2 FYNNEI. This CDR3 spans 13 amino acids. CDR3 sequence reads: CASRGREGEKLFF. CDR3 nucleotides: TGTGCCAGCAGAGGCAGGGAGGGCGAAAAACTGTTTTTT.

This clonotype occurred many times. The chain links TRBV20-1 to TRBJ1-5; unclear D gene. The CDR3 runs to 15 residues. Germline assignment: CDR1 DFQATT and CDR2 SNEGSKA (reference sequence). V gave up 0 bases and J gave up 0 bases, with 9 bases separating them. CDR3 sequence: CSARDTPYSNQPQHF. For the CDR3, the DNA is TGCAGTGCTAGAGATACTCCCTATAGCAATCAGCCCCAGCATTTT.

This clonotype was detected only once. A much larger clone sits a single nucleotide away, making a read error possible. The chain uses TRBV20-1 and TRBJ2-7, with 8 bases aligning to TRBD2. The CDR3 loop spans 14 amino acids. The germline V gene encodes CDR1 DFQATT and CDR2 SNEGSKA (reference sequence). After removal of 1 base from V and 6 bases from J, the junction contained 8 bases not matched to a gene. The CDR3 sequence: CSARAFAGGCEQYF. The DNA for the CDR3 is TGCAGTGCTAGAGCCTTTGCGGGAGGATGCGAGCAGTACTTC.

This clonotype has ten or more counts. The CDR3 DNA sequence: TGCAGTGCCCATGTTGCGGGCAGGGGTGGCTACACCTTC. As protein: CSAHVAGRGGYTF. The chain is built from TRBV20-1 and TRBJ1-2; D possibly corresponds to TRBD1 (6 bases). The CDR3 runs to 13 residues. V was trimmed by 6 bases and J by 7 bases, leaving 18 bases between them. Germline V gives CDR1 DFQATT, CDR2 SNEGSKA (reference sequence).

V usage is TRBV7-9 and J usage is TRBJ1-1; TRBD1 aligns across 7 bases. In germline, CDR1 is SEHNR, CDR2 FQNEAQ (reference sequence). The junction had 17 bases not matched to a gene; V was cut back by 5 bases and J by 11 bases. The CDR3 loop spans 15 amino acids. The CDR3 region has the DNA TGTGCCAGCAGCCGTCGGACAGGTTACGTGCGGTCGGCTTTCTTT. The encoded protein is CASSRRTGYVRSAFF.

The CDR3 protein is CSVEVGTGLNEQFF. DNA for the CDR3: TGCAGCGTTGAAGTAGGGACAGGGTTAAATGAGCAGTTCTTC. The chain employs TRBV29-1 and TRBJ2-1; TRBD1 agrees at 9 bases. Trimming removed 1 base from V and 7 bases from J; junction bases left unmatched: 5. The V gene's germline CDR1 is SQVTM and CDR2 ANQGSEA. CDR3 length: 14 amino acids.

In DNA, the CDR3 is TGTGCCAGCAGCTCCCCTCCCGAGCCGGGACAGGGAATGGGTTGGAACACTGAAGCTTTCTTT. This encodes CASSSPPEPGQGMGWNTEAFF. This chain links TRBV11-1 with TRBJ1-1, with 9 bases matching TRBD1. V lost 4 bases, J lost 1 base, and 22 bases stayed unmatched. The germline gives CDR1 SGHAT, CDR2 FQDESV (reference sequence). The CDR3 runs to 21 residues. Together with reference TRBV11-1 and TRBJ1-1, the CDR3 gives the full variable domain: EAEVAQSPRYKITEKSQAVAFWCDPISGHATLYWYRQILGQGPELLVQFQDESVVDDSQLPKDRFSAERLKGVDSTLKIQPAELGDSAMYLCASSSPPEPGQGMGWNTEAFFGQGTRLTVV.

V gene TRBV3-1 combines with J gene TRBJ2-7, with 7 bases that match TRBD1. The CDR3 loop spans 15 amino acids. V trimming: 0 bases; J trimming: 4 bases; junction bases outside the gene matches: 6. CDR1 is LGHDT and CDR2 is YNNKEL in the germline V gene (reference sequence). CDR3 protein: CASSQDAGGLYEQYF. CDR3 bases: TGTGCCAGCAGCCAAGATGCAGGGGGATTGTACGAGCAGTACTTC.